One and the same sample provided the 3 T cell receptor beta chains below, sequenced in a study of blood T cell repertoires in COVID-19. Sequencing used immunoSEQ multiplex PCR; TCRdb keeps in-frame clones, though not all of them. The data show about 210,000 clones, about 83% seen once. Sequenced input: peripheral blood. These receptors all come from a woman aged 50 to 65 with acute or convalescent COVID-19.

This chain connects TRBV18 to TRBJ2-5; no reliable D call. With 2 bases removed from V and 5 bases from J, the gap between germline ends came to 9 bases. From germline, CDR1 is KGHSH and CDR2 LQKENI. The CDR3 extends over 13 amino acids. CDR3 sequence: CASSPESRETQYF. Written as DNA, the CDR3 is TGTGCCAGCTCACCAGAATCGAGGGAGACCCAGTACTTC.

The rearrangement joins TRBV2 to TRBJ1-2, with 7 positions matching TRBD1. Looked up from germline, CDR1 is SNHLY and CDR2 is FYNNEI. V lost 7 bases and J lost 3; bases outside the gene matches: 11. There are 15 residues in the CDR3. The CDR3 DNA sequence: TGTGCCAGCAACCCGGACAGGTCGAGCTACTATGGCTACACCTTC. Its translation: CASNPDRSSYYGYTF. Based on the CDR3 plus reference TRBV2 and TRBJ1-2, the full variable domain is EPEVTQTPSHQVTQMGQEVILRCVPISNHLYFYWYRQILGQKVEFLVSFYNNEISEKSEIFDDQFSVERPDGSNFTLKIRSTKLEDSAMYFCASNPDRSSYYGYTFGSGTRLTVV.

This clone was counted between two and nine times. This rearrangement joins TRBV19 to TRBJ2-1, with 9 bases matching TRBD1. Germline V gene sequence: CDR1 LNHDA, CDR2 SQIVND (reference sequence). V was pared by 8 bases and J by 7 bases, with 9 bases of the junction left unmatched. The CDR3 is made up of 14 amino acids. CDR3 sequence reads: CASRRDRDPNEQFF. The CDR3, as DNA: TGTGCCAGTCGCCGGGACAGGGACCCTAATGAGCAGTTCTTC.